This TCR beta chain was observed in a study of T-cell memory formation after mild COVID-19. At the level of the study: TCR clusters were largely donor specific. Study-wide findings and caveats: Clones which contracted sat mainly in CM and EM if CD4+, and in EMRA if CD8+. Cross-reactive memory seemingly joined, as some responding clones were found in pre-infection memory.

Concerning this clonotype itself: Its target is unknown.

In TCRdb, the 5' RACE reads were re-called with MiXCR into one record per CDR3 protein. The sample includes 190,000 or so distinct CDR3 sequences, roughly a fifth of them seen just once. The germline V gene has CDR1 LGHNA and CDR2 YNFKEQ. Trimming took off 0 bases at V and 1 base at J, with 10 bases between the two ends. The CDR3 runs 16 residues. This chain connects TRBV4-2 to TRBJ1-5, with D unclear. This TCR was recovered from an adult woman who had mild COVID-19 (a few samples of this study predate the infection). Cell type and time point are not known. The specimen was PBMCs or a T cell subset sorted from them (not recorded which). The CDR3 DNA is TGTGCCAGCAGCCAAGATCGGTACAGCAGCAATCAGCCCCAGCATTTT. It is translated as CASSQDRYSSNQPQHF.